One sample yielded the 32 T cell receptor beta chains listed below, sequenced in a study of cytomegalovirus exposure and HLA in healthy donors. PCR used 60 Vbeta primers and 13 Jbeta primers. Produced via immunoSEQ multiplex PCR; TCRdb's table is partial and in-frame only. The repertoire holds roughly 150,000 clones, with roughly 65% as singletons. Sequencing was performed on PBMCs. The receptors originated from a man aged 55 to 70 in good health and CMV-seronegative.

The genes are TRBV4-2 and TRBJ1-4; D possibly corresponds to TRBD1 (6 bases). The ends were cut back, 0 bases at V and 4 bases at J, with 9 bases in the middle. CDR3 length: 15 residues. CDR1 LGHNA and CDR2 YNFKEQ come from the germline V gene. The CDR3 loop is CASSQETGGNEKLFF. CDR3 sequence (DNA): TGTGCCAGCAGCCAAGAGACAGGAGGTAATGAAAAACTGTTTTTT.

The J gene is TRBJ1-4, the V gene TRBV2; D might be TRBD1 (5 bases). V gave up 1 base and J gave up 9 bases, with 12 bases separating them. The CDR3 extends over 14 amino acids. CDR1 SNHLY and CDR2 FYNNEI come from the germline V gene. CDR3 residues: CASSEEDTFKKLFF. DNA for the CDR3: TGTGCCAGCAGTGAAGAGGACACCTTTAAAAAACTGTTTTTT.

The rearrangement links TRBV5-4 to TRBJ2-3; D may be TRBD1 (5 bases). V was clipped by 3 bases and J by 1 base, with 15 bases between them. The V gene's germline CDR1 is SGHNT and CDR2 YYREEE (reference sequence). The CDR3 spans 16 residues. The CDR3 DNA follows: TGTGCCAGCAGCTCCAGGACATATAGCCGCACAGATACGCAGTATTTT. This codes for CASSSRTYSRTDTQYF.

The chain couples TRBV5-1 to TRBJ1-1; a possible D gene is TRBD1 (5 bases). Trimming cost V 0 bases and J 9 bases, with 12 bases left between them. Germline values: CDR1 SGHRS, CDR2 YFSETQ. The CDR3 has 13 residues. CDR3 amino acids: CASSLGEAGQAFF. As DNA, the CDR3 is TGCGCCAGCAGCTTGGGGGAAGCGGGGCAAGCTTTCTTT.

The V and J genes are TRBV7-8 and TRBJ1-1; 9 bases are shared with TRBD1. The CDR3 is 15 amino acids. Germline V CDR1 and CDR2: SGHVS, FQNEAQ. V lost 4 bases, J lost 0 bases, and 3 bases stayed unmatched. The CDR3 loop reads CASSSWTGVNTEAFF. CDR3 nucleotides: TGTGCCAGCAGCTCCTGGACAGGGGTGAACACTGAAGCTTTCTTT.

The chain has TRBV7-6 and TRBJ1-2, with TRBD1 matching over 7 bases. The V gene end was trimmed by 5 bases and the J gene end by 5 bases; junction bases not matched to a gene: 5. The CDR3 is 13 amino acids. Per the germline V gene, CDR1 is SGHVS and CDR2 is FNYEAQ. CDR3 protein: CASSAKQGYGYTF. DNA for the CDR3: TGTGCCAGCAGCGCAAAACAGGGGTATGGCTACACCTTC.

CDR3 protein: CASSRQGGWQYF. CDR3 bases: TGTGCCAGCAGTAGACAGGGTGGATGGCAGTATTTT. The chain employs TRBV6-5 and TRBJ2-3, with TRBD1 matching 7 bases. The CDR3 length is 12 residues. CDR1 MNHEY and CDR2 SVGAGI come from the germline V gene. V trimming: 5 bases; J trimming: 11 bases; junction bases outside the gene matches: 7.

This clone appeared a single time. V and J are TRBV6-1 and TRBJ2-7; TRBD1 is a possible D gene (6 bases). Germline CDR1 reads MNHNS; CDR2 reads SASEGT. This CDR3 is 14 amino acids long. The CDR3 bases are TGTGCGTCCAGCACTACAGGGAATAGGGACGAGCAGTACTTC. Its translation: CASSTTGNRDEQYF.

This clone was detected a few times. V and J are TRBV10-3 and TRBJ1-1, with 9 bases fitting TRBD1. CDR3 length equals 15 residues. From germline, CDR1 is ENHRY and CDR2 SYGVKD. V shed 0 bases and J 5 bases; nucleotides not matched to a gene: 4. Here the CDR3 reads CAISESQGARTEAFF. DNA for the CDR3: TGTGCCATCAGTGAGTCACAGGGGGCGCGGACTGAAGCTTTCTTT.

CDR3 sequence: CASSFDGREVNEQYF. The DNA for the CDR3 is TGTGCCAGCAGTTTCGACGGGCGGGAGGTTAACGAGCAGTACTTC. This sequence joins TRBV28 and TRBJ2-5; 8 bases are shared with TRBD2. The J call may be incorrect, as the DNA end agrees better with TRBJ2-7. Looked up from germline, CDR1 is MDHEN and CDR2 is SYDVKM. This CDR3 comprises 15 residues.

This clone has a single count. The V gene is TRBV4-1, the J gene TRBJ1-2; 7 bases fit TRBD1. V gave up 3 bases and J gave up 6 bases; unmatched junction bases: 7. The CDR3 loop spans 14 amino acids. Germline CDR1 reads MGHRA; CDR2 reads YSYEKL. CDR3 amino acids: CASSQIDREDGYTF. CDR3 coding DNA: TGCGCCAGCAGCCAGATCGACAGGGAGGATGGCTACACCTTC.

This clone appeared a few times. The V call is TRBV10-3, the J call TRBJ2-1; 9 nucleotides line up with TRBD2. V was clipped by 6 bases and J by 2 bases; unmatched bases: 8. Germline CDR1 and CDR2: ENHRY and SYGVKD. CDR3 length: 16 residues. For the CDR3, the DNA is TGTGCCATCAGAACCTCTAGCGGGGAAACCTACAATGAGCAGTTCTTC. It translates to CAIRTSSGETYNEQFF.

The V call is TRBV10-2, the J call TRBJ2-5; a weak D match, TRBD1 (6 bases). CDR3 length: 14 residues. Germline loops: CDR1 WSHSY, CDR2 SAAADI. V lost 1 base and J lost 4, with 10 bases in between. CDR3 loop: CASSEWGPGETQYF. DNA for the CDR3: TGCGCCAGCAGTGAGTGGGGGCCGGGAGAGACCCAGTACTTC.

J is TRBJ1-5 and V is TRBV6-4, with 8 bases identical to TRBD1. Unmatched junction bases numbered 11, after V lost 5 bases and J lost 5 bases. This CDR3 spans 16 amino acids. Per the germline V gene, CDR1 is MRHNA and CDR2 is SNTAGT. This CDR3 reads CASSPQGARGDQPQHF. The CDR3 DNA is TGTGCCAGCAGTCCCCAGGGGGCGAGAGGGGATCAGCCCCAGCATTTT.

The chain carries TRBV29-1 and TRBJ2-2, with D maybe TRBD2 (6 bases). Germline CDR1 is SQVTM and CDR2 is ANQGSEA. This CDR3 contains 15 residues. V dropped 6 bases and J dropped 5 bases, with 19 bases sitting between them. This CDR3 reads CSVYISWRGTGELFF. The CDR3, as DNA: TGCAGCGTCTACATTTCCTGGCGGGGAACCGGGGAGCTGTTTTTT.

V and J are TRBV5-1 and TRBJ2-5; D possibly corresponds to TRBD1 (5 bases). Germline V gives CDR1 SGHRS, CDR2 YFSETQ. CDR3 length: 13 residues. Trimming removed 5 bases at V and 5 bases at J, with 13 bases between. The CDR3 DNA is TGCGCCAGCAGGACAGCTCCTGGGGAGACCCAGTACTTC. Translated, it gives CASRTAPGETQYF.

A word on this clone: At the DNA level, this CDR3 is encoded by other sequences in the same sample as well. The rearrangement links TRBV5-1 to TRBJ1-5; 10 nucleotides agree with TRBD1. In germline, CDR1 is SGHRS, CDR2 YFSETQ. The trim removed 3 bases at V and 5 bases at J, leaving 2 bases unmatched. There are 14 residues in the CDR3. The CDR3 reads CASSSGQGDQPQHF. CDR3 sequence (DNA): TGCGCCAGCAGCTCCGGACAGGGGGATCAGCCCCAGCATTTT.

CDR3 amino acids: CASSAGTGANYGYTF. CDR3 DNA: TGTGCCAGCAGCGCAGGGACAGGGGCTAACTATGGCTACACCTTC. V usage is TRBV9 and J usage is TRBJ1-2, with 10 bases fitting TRBD1. Germline V gives CDR1 SGDLS, CDR2 YYNGEE. The CDR3 consists of 15 residues. V gave up 3 bases and J gave up 0 bases; unmatched junction bases: 2. Based on the CDR3 plus reference TRBV9 and TRBJ1-2, the full variable domain is DSGVTQTPKHLITATGQRVTLRCSPRSGDLSVYWYQQSLDQGLQFLIQYYNGEERAKGNILERFSAQQFPDLHSELNLSSLELGDSALYFCASSAGTGANYGYTFGSGTRLTVV.

This chain uses TRBV7-3 with TRBJ1-6; D is possibly TRBD1 (6 bases). Germline V gene lookup returns CDR1 SGHTA and CDR2 FQGTGA. The V end was cut by 1 base, the J end by 13 bases, with 17 bases between. The CDR3 runs 15 residues. The DNA for the CDR3 is TGTGCCAGCAGCTTAAAGACGAACAGGGATAGTCCCCTCCACTTT. Translating it yields CASSLKTNRDSPLHF.

This sequence joins TRBV7-9 and TRBJ2-1; TRBD2 matches 8 bases. The V and J ends lost 1 base and 6 bases, in that order; junction bases with no gene match: 5. This CDR3 has 15 amino acids. Germline V CDR1 and CDR2: SEHNR, FQNEAQ (reference sequence). In DNA, the CDR3 is TGTGCCAGCAGCTTAGGCGCGGGGGGTCTCAATGAGCAGTTCTTC. This encodes CASSLGAGGLNEQFF.

This chain links TRBV19 with TRBJ1-5, with TRBD1 matching 8 bases. The V segment lost 7 bases and the J segment 1 base; nucleotides outside the gene matches: 6. The CDR3 consists of 15 residues. Germline lookup yields CDR1 LNHDA and CDR2 SQIVND (reference sequence). The CDR3 DNA sequence: TGTGCCAGTATCGACAGGGGAAGAAGCAATCAGCCCCAGCATTTT. Its translation: CASIDRGRSNQPQHF. Full variable domain (outside the CDR3, taken from reference TRBV19 and TRBJ1-5): DGGITQSPKYLFRKEGQNVTLSCEQNLNHDAMYWYRQDPGQGLRLIYYSQIVNDFQKGDIAEGYSVSREKKESFPLTVTSAQKNPTAFYLCASIDRGRSNQPQHFGDGTRLSIL.

The table lists this clone with a few counts. The V gene is TRBV7-9, the J gene TRBJ1-2; tentative D call: TRBD1 (5 bases). CDR1 is SEHNR, CDR2 FQNEAQ, per germline (reference sequence). The germline V and J ends were trimmed by 2 bases and 3 bases, with 13 bases remaining between them. The CDR3 has 15 residues. The DNA of the CDR3 is TGTGCCAGCAGCTTAAAAGCAGGAGGGGACTATGGCTACACCTTC. Encoded protein: CASSLKAGGDYGYTF.

The rearrangement joins TRBV21-1 to TRBJ2-3; the table names TRBD1, a call not compared with the DNA. TRBV21-1 constitutes a pseudogene. The CDR3 runs to 16 residues. Here the CDR3 reads CASSRTGTGGTDTQYF. The CDR3, as DNA: TGTGCCAGCAGCAGAACCGGGACAGGGGGCACAGATACGCAGTATTTT.

This clone was counted only a few times. The chain uses TRBV28 and TRBJ2-7, with 7 nucleotides matching TRBD2. The CDR3 has 15 residues. With V trimmed by 7 bases and J by 7 bases, 16 bases remained unmatched. Per germline, CDR1 MDHEN and CDR2 SYDVKM. CDR3 residues: CASKPPAGSSREQYF. The CDR3 DNA sequence: TGTGCCAGCAAGCCCCCAGCGGGGAGTTCTCGAGAGCAGTACTTC.

The V gene is TRBV7-3, the J gene TRBJ1-1; D unresolved. With 0 bases removed from V and 5 bases from J, the gap between germline ends came to 16 bases. Germline CDR1 reads SGHTA; CDR2 reads FQGTGA. This CDR3 is 16 amino acids long. The CDR3 sequence: CASSLTKSLQRTEAFF. In nucleotides, the CDR3 is TGTGCCAGCAGCTTAACGAAATCCCTTCAGAGGACTGAAGCTTTCTTT.

This CDR3 is CASSPLERREASPLHF. The CDR3 nucleotides are TGTGCCAGCTCACCACTGGAGCGCAGGGAAGCTTCACCCCTCCACTTT. The gene calls are TRBV18 and TRBJ1-6, with D tentatively TRBD1 (5 bases). Trimming took 1 base from V and 9 from J, leaving 16 bases between them. The germline gives CDR1 KGHSH, CDR2 LQKENI. This CDR3 spans 16 amino acids.

The chain has TRBV7-8 and TRBJ1-4, with a tentative D call TRBD1 (6 bases). CDR1 is SGHVS, CDR2 FQNEAQ, per germline. This CDR3 has 15 amino acids. V was shortened by 5 bases and J by 4 bases, with 14 bases between the two germline ends. In DNA form, the CDR3 reads TGTGCCAGCAGCGTTATGACAGGCTTTAATGAAAAACTGTTTTTT. Protein product: CASSVMTGFNEKLFF.

To note about this clone: Other DNA sequences in this sample translate to the same CDR3. This chain uses TRBV10-3 with TRBJ1-1; TRBD1 matches at 7 bases. The germline CDR1 and CDR2 sequences are ENHRY and SYGVKD. The length of the CDR3 is 12 residues. V trimming: 5 bases; J trimming: 4 bases; junction bases outside the gene matches: 1. The DNA of the CDR3 is TGTGCCATCAGTCCAGGGGGCACTGAAGCTTTCTTT. This translates into CAISPGGTEAFF.

This clone was picked up a small number of times. The chain links TRBV4-3 to TRBJ1-1; D remains ambiguous. In germline, CDR1 is LGHNA, CDR2 YSLEER. The CDR3 has 15 residues. Trimming cost V 4 bases and J 1 base, with 13 bases left between them. In DNA, the CDR3 is TGCGCCAGCAGCCCTCTAGTCGAACCGAACACTGAAGCTTTCTTT. It encodes CASSPLVEPNTEAFF.

This clone has more than one count but fewer than ten. Different DNA sequences within this sample yield the same CDR3. This chain links TRBV7-2 with TRBJ2-2, with D uncertain. Germline V gene sequence: CDR1 SGHTA, CDR2 FQGNSA. V shed 1 base and J shed 1 base, with 4 bases lying between them. This CDR3 has 14 amino acids. The CDR3 nucleotides are TGTGCCAGCAGCTTAGGAGGGAACACCGGGGAGCTGTTTTTT. This codes for CASSLGGNTGELFF.

The genes are TRBV19 and TRBJ2-2; D gene ambiguous. The CDR3 has 13 amino acids. Deletions cut 3 bases from V and 1 base from J, with 3 bases between. The germline V gene has CDR1 LNHDA and CDR2 SQIVND (reference sequence). The DNA of the CDR3 is TGTGCCAGTAGTATCGGGAACACCGGGGAGCTGTTTTTT. It is translated as CASSIGNTGELFF.

This clone was counted a few times. The V and J genes are TRBV27 and TRBJ2-3; TRBD2 matches at 15 bases. Germline assignment: CDR1 MNHEY and CDR2 SMNVEV (reference sequence). This CDR3 is 14 amino acids long. V was pared by 10 bases and J by 5 bases, with 4 bases of the junction left unmatched. CDR3 residues: CAIGLAGGRDTQYF. CDR3 sequence (DNA): TGTGCCATTGGACTAGCGGGAGGGAGAGATACGCAGTATTTT.